The entry below describes one T cell receptor (beta chain). Antigen specificity is unknown. UMI-labeled 5' RACE TRB cDNA libraries were prepared from the cells. TCRdb re-called the 5' RACE reads, yielding one record per CDR3 amino acid sequence without DNA. With more than 65,000 distinct CDR3 sequences in the sample, the ten largest clones hold approximately 1.5%. This record comes from a study of CXCR3-negative and CXCR3-positive naive CD8 T cells. Findings and caveats of the study: Comparison of naive cells showed more hydrophobic TRB CDR3s in CXCR3-positive than in CXCR3-negative naive cells.

Germline lookup yields CDR1 SGHDT and CDR2 YYEEEE. This CDR3 has 11 residues. The V and J genes are TRBV5-6 and TRBJ2-1. Sequencing was done on a sample of naive CXCR3- CD8+ T cells from blood. Subset denoted: CD45RO-CCR7+CD27+CD95- naive CD8+ T cells lacking CXCR3 (TNR3-). The origin of this receptor is a human donor in good health. Some clones in this sample may be carry-over from other donors' samples. CDR3 sequence: CASSLAMEQFF.